This paragraph reports one T cell receptor beta chain. Its antigen is unidentified. One end of the junction fails to match germline, which may point to a read error. This sample was taken from a study of blood T cells in healthy people across ages. Whole-study results and caveats: PBMC samples, being unsorted, prevented any conclusive comparison of naive and antigen-experienced cells.

Together with a sample-barcoded 5' primer, a J-beta primer mix was included in a second PCR lasting about 6 to 11 cycles. MiXCR, applied by TCRdb to the 5' RACE reads, yields one record per CDR3 protein. This sample carries around 2 million distinct CDR3 sequences, approximately 40% of them seen once, and the ten largest clones take around 23%. CDR1 is SGHTA and CDR2 is FQGTGA in the germline V gene. The CDR3 is made up of 15 amino acids. The sample taken for sequencing was blood. This clonotype was obtained from a human donor in good health. This chain joins TRBV7-3 and TRBJ2-1; either TRBD1 or TRBD2 may fit D (6 bases each). In DNA form, the CDR3 reads TGTGCCGGCAGCTTGGGGGCCCTGGGGGGCAATGAGCAGTTCTTC. Protein product: CAGSLGALGGNEQFF.